These T cell receptor beta chains were read from a single sample in a study of human CD8 memory T cell subsets. With the 5' RACE reads reprocessed, TCRdb shows one record per CDR3 protein and no DNA. The sample includes approximately 11,000 distinct CDR3 sequences. The sample was CD8+ stem-like memory T cells (TSCM and TCM) sorted from PBMCs. The receptors were sampled from a human donor in good health. Both conserved end residues are part of each CDR3. Each record gives: V gene, clone size, J gene, CDR3 length, CDR3 protein. Only part of the rows carry a size: once, few, many, or a class if the clone is expanded.

>TRBV7-8|NA|TRBJ1-4|18
CASSLDAMGGPTNEKLFF
>TRBV27|NA|TRBJ1-1|13
CASSLVMNTEAFF
>TRBV7-9|NA|TRBJ2-6|15
CAQEGLPSGANVLTF
>TRBV28|NA|TRBJ2-1|14
CASSDDRPYNEQFF
>TRBV3-1|NA|TRBJ2-7|13
CASSPRGAYEQYF
>TRBV7-8|NA|TRBJ2-1|15
CASSAGLGLDNEQFF
>TRBV7-9|NA|TRBJ2-3|15
CASSLGQGSTDTQYF
>TRBV20-1|NA|TRBJ2-3|14
CSARDAGTTDTQYF
>TRBV7-9|medium-sized|TRBJ2-5|16
CASSLDRQGNWETQYF
>TRBV19|NA|TRBJ2-1|14
CASSIYNSDNEQFF
>TRBV1|NA|TRBJ2-1|15
CTSSQIINQNNEQFF
>TRBV7-9|NA|TRBJ2-1|17
CASSAHPKMSPYNEQFF
>TRBV2|large|TRBJ2-1|15
CASSQGQGINNEQFF
>TRBV5-1|NA|TRBJ1-1|15
CASSGGTGWNTEAFF
>TRBV7-9|NA|TRBJ2-1|13
CASSLGLAEEQFF
>TRBV18|NA|TRBJ2-7|12
CASSPSGTEQYF
>TRBV5-4|NA|TRBJ2-1|13
CASSTGLADEQFF
>TRBV6-6|NA|TRBJ2-7|13
CASGGAAGYEQYF
>TRBV28|NA|TRBJ1-5|15
CASSSDSGLGKPQHF
>TRBV6-5|NA|TRBJ1-1|14
CASSYPGGRTEAFF
>TRBV27|NA|TRBJ2-3|13
CASSSTLTDTQYF
>TRBV21-1|NA|TRBJ1-6|16
CASSKWWQRDNSPLHF
>TRBV7-9|NA|TRBJ1-1|12
CASSSIDTEAFF
>TRBV25-1|NA|TRBJ2-3|14
CASSAPESTDTQYF
>TRBV9|medium-sized|TRBJ1-2|14
CASSAFLSGVDYTF
>TRBV27|NA|TRBJ2-1|13
CASSLARANEQFF
>TRBV7-8|medium-sized|TRBJ2-7|16
CASSPAGGRASYEQYF
>TRBV11-1|NA|TRBJ2-7|13
CASSLGDTHEQYF
>TRBV2|large|TRBJ2-7|19
CASSEEGVLGSGSHYEQYF
>TRBV24-1|NA|TRBJ1-5|15
CATSETGARDQPQHF
>TRBV20-1|NA|TRBJ2-1|13
CSATRPNGDEQFF
>TRBV27|NA|TRBJ2-2|15
CASSFMTGNTGELFF
>TRBV5-1|NA|TRBJ2-3|15
CASSPGLSSTDTQYF
>TRBV24-1|medium-sized|TRBJ1-1|13
CATSGTDSGEAFF
>TRBV18|medium-sized|TRBJ2-1|16
CASSRQGPASYNEQFF
>TRBV12-3/TRBV12-4|NA|TRBJ2-3|14
CASRTGTGENTQYF
>TRBV4-1|NA|TRBJ1-2|14
CASSQDGAGDGYTF
>TRBV29-1|NA|TRBJ2-3|12
CSVDGTTDTQYF
>TRBV3-1|NA|TRBJ2-7|17
CASSLSVLERGTYEQYF
>TRBV28|NA|TRBJ2-3|15
CASSLTGGTADTQYF
>TRBV9|NA|TRBJ2-1|14
CASSVHPADNEQFF
>TRBV15|NA|TRBJ2-1|15
CATSRGAQSYNEQFF
>TRBV6-2/TRBV6-3|NA|TRBJ2-7|15
CASSYIAGNNYEQYF
>TRBV20-1|NA|TRBJ2-1|15
CSAPSSADSYNEQFF
>TRBV29-1|medium-sized|TRBJ1-1|14
CSVEAWGHSPEAFF
>TRBV5-1|NA|TRBJ2-2|16
CASSATSGLNTGELFF
>TRBV29-1|NA|TRBJ1-2|14
CSVEPGQGAPGYTF
>TRBV11-3|NA|TRBJ2-7|14
CASSGRQTSYEQYF
>TRBV5-6|NA|TRBJ2-1|13
CASSLASGNEQFF
>TRBV2|medium-sized|TRBJ2-6|16
CASSHDSISGANVLTF
>TRBV2|NA|TRBJ2-5|15
CASRNRDGDQETQYF
>TRBV6-1|NA|TRBJ2-5|15
CATRRGPATQETQYF
>TRBV20-1|NA|TRBJ2-5|16
CSATGFSGLALETQYF
>TRBV4-2|NA|TRBJ2-3|15
CASRALAGSTDTQYF
>TRBV20-1|NA|TRBJ2-1|13
CSARDGGGPLEFF
>TRBV28|NA|TRBJ2-3|16
CASSPQLAGDTDTQYF
>TRBV19|NA|TRBJ2-3|14
CASSPGLNTDTQYF
>TRBV28|medium-sized|TRBJ1-1|14
CASRGFREYTEAFF
>TRBV23-1|NA|TRBJ2-7|13
CAQAWRSSYEQYF